This entry concerns a single T cell receptor beta chain. This specimen belongs to a study of sequential checkpoint blockade in melanoma. Documented treatment: randomized to nivolumab then ipilimumab (arm A) or the reverse (arm B). Looked up from germline, CDR1 is LNHDA and CDR2 is SQIVND (reference sequence). V dropped 3 bases and J dropped 1 base, with 10 bases sitting between them. The CDR3 runs 15 residues. TCRdb keeps only in-frame clones here, not all; method: immunoSEQ multiplex PCR. The repertoire holds some 17,000 clones, about two thirds seen once, with about a fifth in the top ten. The clonotype comes from a human donor with melanoma. The sample consisted of CD8+ T cells sorted from blood (inferred from file names), taken from a patient given nivolumab and ipilimumab in sequence. The chain couples TRBV19 to TRBJ2-1, with D uncertain. The CDR3 coding sequence is TGTGCCAGTAGTATCTCCCTAACTTCCTACAATGAGCAGTTCTTC. This codes for CASSISLTSYNEQFF.